The rows below give T cell receptor beta chains drawn from one sample of a study of glioma-infiltrating T cells. TCRdb itself ran the multiplex PCR reads through MiXCR, one entry per CDR3 protein. The sample holds about 140,000 distinct CDR3 sequences, 39% seen once. The sequenced material came from glioma tissue, nonneoplastic brain tissue, or PBMCs (not recorded which). These receptors were collected from a human donor with low-grade glioma or glioblastoma, undergoing nonglioma brain surgery, or in good health (not recorded which). Each CDR3 is given with its conserved first and last residue. Fields, in order: V gene, J gene, D gene, clone size, CDR3 protein, CDR3 DNA. A D gene is named only where the DNA matches it firmly. Size tells how often a clone was seen (once, few, many) or the class of an expanded clone, and some rows leave it out.

v_gene: TRBV7-6
j_gene: TRBJ2-2
d_gene: .
abundance: few
CDR3aa: CASSLVPGTFLNTGELFF
CDR3nt: TGTGCCAGCAGCTTAGTCCCAGGGACATTTCTTAACACCGGGGAGCTGTTTTTT

v_gene: TRBV15
j_gene: TRBJ2-7
d_gene: TRBD2
abundance: .
CDR3aa: CATSRERSSGGTYEQYF
CDR3nt: TGTGCCACCAGCAGAGAGAGAAGTAGCGGGGGAACCTACGAGCAGTACTTC

v_gene: TRBV10-2
j_gene: TRBJ2-2
d_gene: .
abundance: once
CDR3aa: CASWNTGELFF
CDR3nt: TGCGCCAGCTGGAACACCGGGGAGCTGTTTTTT

v_gene: TRBV4-2
j_gene: TRBJ1-1
d_gene: TRBD1
abundance: few
CDR3aa: CASSPGQGTSMNTEAFF
CDR3nt: TGTGCCAGCAGTCCAGGACAGGGAACCTCCATGAACACTGAAGCTTTCTTT

v_gene: TRBV20-1
j_gene: TRBJ2-7
d_gene: .
abundance: many
CDR3aa: CSARTSYEQYF
CDR3nt: TGCAGTGCTAGGACTAGCTACGAGCAGTACTTC

v_gene: TRBV6-1
j_gene: TRBJ2-1
d_gene: TRBD2
abundance: .
CDR3aa: CASSSATGLAGANDQFF
CDR3nt: TGTGCCAGCAGTTCCGCTACTGGACTAGCGGGAGCTAATGATCAGTTCTTC

v_gene: TRBV2
j_gene: TRBJ1-2
d_gene: .
abundance: .
CDR3aa: CASSGGSSTGSRYGYTF
CDR3nt: TGTGCCAGCAGTGGAGGGTCGTCAACAGGGTCTCGATATGGCTACACCTTC

v_gene: TRBV3-1
j_gene: TRBJ1-1
d_gene: .
abundance: .
CDR3aa: CASSQGLVTEAFF
CDR3nt: TGTGCCAGCAGCCAAGGTCTTGTCACTGAAGCTTTCTTT

v_gene: TRBV6-1
j_gene: TRBJ2-1
d_gene: TRBD2
abundance: .
CDR3aa: CASTRLAVSGEQFF
CDR3nt: TGTGCCAGCACCAGACTAGCGGTATCGGGCGAGCAGTTCTTC

v_gene: TRBV12-3/TRBV12-4
j_gene: TRBJ2-3
d_gene: .
abundance: .
CDR3aa: CASRPGLFTDTQYF
CDR3nt: TGTGCCAGCAGGCCGGGACTGTTCACAGATACGCAGTATTTT

v_gene: TRBV2
j_gene: TRBJ1-6
d_gene: TRBD1
abundance: .
CDR3aa: CASSGQGAGNSPLHF
CDR3nt: TGTGCCAGCAGTGGACAGGGAGCTGGGAATTCACCCCTCCACTTT

v_gene: TRBV4-1
j_gene: TRBJ2-3
d_gene: .
abundance: .
CDR3aa: CASSQVVSSTDTQYF
CDR3nt: TGCGCCAGCAGCCAAGTGGTGTCCAGCACAGATACGCAGTATTTT

v_gene: TRBV2
j_gene: TRBJ2-2
d_gene: TRBD2
abundance: .
CDR3aa: CASREQAGGTTGELFF
CDR3nt: TGTGCCAGCAGAGAACAAGCGGGAGGGACCACCGGGGAGCTGTTTTTT

v_gene: TRBV20-1
j_gene: TRBJ1-1
d_gene: .
abundance: many
CDR3aa: CSVKRKVNTEAFF
CDR3nt: TGCAGTGTCAAACGGAAGGTGAACACTGAAGCTTTCTTT

v_gene: TRBV7-2
j_gene: TRBJ1-2
d_gene: .
abundance: .
CDR3aa: CASKSSTNYGYTF
CDR3nt: TGTGCCAGCAAGTCATCCACTAACTATGGCTACACCTTC

v_gene: TRBV7-8
j_gene: TRBJ1-5
d_gene: .
abundance: few
CDR3aa: CASSFDSPQPQHF
CDR3nt: TGTGCCAGCAGCTTTGACAGTCCTCAGCCCCAGCATTTT

v_gene: TRBV6-1
j_gene: TRBJ2-5
d_gene: .
abundance: .
CDR3aa: CASSPIRGQETQYF
CDR3nt: TGTGCCAGCAGCCCAATTAGAGGGCAAGAGACCCAGTACTTC

v_gene: TRBV7-2
j_gene: TRBJ2-1
d_gene: TRBD2
abundance: once
CDR3aa: CASSSSGVVGEQFF
CDR3nt: TGTGCCAGCAGCTCCAGCGGGGTGGTTGGTGAGCAGTTCTTC

v_gene: TRBV20-1
j_gene: TRBJ2-7
d_gene: .
abundance: .
CDR3aa: CSARPRGLLYEQYF
CDR3nt: TGCAGTGCTAGGCCCCGGGGATTACTCTACGAGCAGTACTTC

v_gene: TRBV6-2/TRBV6-3
j_gene: TRBJ1-5
d_gene: .
abundance: .
CDR3aa: CASSQRQVRQPQHF
CDR3nt: TGTGCCAGCAGTCAACGACAGGTCCGACAGCCCCAGCATTTT

v_gene: TRBV20-1
j_gene: TRBJ2-3
d_gene: TRBD2
abundance: .
CDR3aa: CRARGVHTDTQYF
CDR3nt: TGCAGGGCTCGGGGGGTCCACACAGATACGCAGTATTTT

v_gene: TRBV6-1
j_gene: TRBJ2-7
d_gene: .
abundance: .
CDR3aa: CASSPDRGHYEQYF
CDR3nt: TGTGCCAGCAGTCCAGACCGGGGTCACTACGAGCAGTACTTC

v_gene: TRBV6-1
j_gene: TRBJ1-2
d_gene: TRBD1
abundance: few
CDR3aa: CASSDGQGSRRF
CDR3nt: TGTGCCAGCAGTGACGGACAGGGGTCGCGTCGCTTC

v_gene: TRBV20-1
j_gene: TRBJ2-3
d_gene: .
abundance: .
CDR3aa: CSDSSSGATQYF
CDR3nt: TGCAGTGATAGTTCCAGCGGAGCTACGCAGTATTTT

v_gene: TRBV7-8
j_gene: TRBJ2-7
d_gene: .
abundance: few
CDR3aa: CASSPSDRSYEQYF
CDR3nt: TGTGCCAGCAGCCCTTCAGACAGGTCCTACGAGCAGTACTTC

v_gene: TRBV18
j_gene: TRBJ2-1
d_gene: .
abundance: few
CDR3aa: CASSPPGFLSYNEQFF
CDR3nt: TGTGCCAGCTCACCGCCGGGATTCCTATCCTACAATGAGCAGTTCTTC

v_gene: TRBV19
j_gene: TRBJ2-7
d_gene: TRBD1
abundance: few
CDR3aa: CASSEDRAGEQYF
CDR3nt: TGTGCCAGTAGTGAGGACAGGGCAGGCGAGCAGTACTTC